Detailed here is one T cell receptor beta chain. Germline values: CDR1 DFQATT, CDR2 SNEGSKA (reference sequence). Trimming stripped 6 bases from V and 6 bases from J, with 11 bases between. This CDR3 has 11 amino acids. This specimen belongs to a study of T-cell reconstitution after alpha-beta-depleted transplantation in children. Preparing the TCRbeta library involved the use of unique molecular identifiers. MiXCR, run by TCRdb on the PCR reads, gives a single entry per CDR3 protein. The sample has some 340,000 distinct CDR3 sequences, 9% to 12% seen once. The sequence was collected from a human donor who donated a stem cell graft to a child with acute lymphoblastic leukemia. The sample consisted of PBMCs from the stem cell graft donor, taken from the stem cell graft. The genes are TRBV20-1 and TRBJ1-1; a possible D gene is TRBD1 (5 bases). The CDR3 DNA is TGCAGTGCCCGGATGGGGGCTGAAGCTTTCTTT. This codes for CSARMGAEAFF.